This T cell receptor beta chain was sequenced in a study of OX40 agonist ivuxolimab in advanced cancers. CDR1 and CDR2 from the germline V gene are SGHAT and FQNNGV. The CDR3 runs to 16 residues. With 6 bases removed from V and 5 bases from J, the gap between germline ends came to 21 bases. The repertoire was sequenced with immunoSEQ multiplex PCR; TCRdb's copy has only in-frame clones and lacks some. The table lists about 68,000 clones, approximately 81% of them singletons. Patients who had autoimmune disease history or got systemic immunosuppression were left out. In this sample, this clone turned up a few times.

V and J are TRBV11-2 and TRBJ2-3; tentatively, D is TRBD2 (5 bases). This specimen consisted of CD4+ or CD8+ T cells sorted from blood, obtained in a trial of the OX40 agonist ivuxolimab. The clonotype was recovered from an adult with an advanced solid tumor such as melanoma, head and neck, liver or kidney cancer. In DNA form, the CDR3 reads TGTGCCAGCAGTTCTCCGGGTTCGGGGTTCATAGATACGCAGTATTTT. This codes for CASSSPGSGFIDTQYF.